This is a list of T cell receptor beta chains from one sample in a study of CD4 T cells in relation to SARS-CoV-2 and coronaviruses. The method was immunoSEQ multiplex PCR; TCRdb's version includes in-frame clones alone and lacks a portion of them. The sample contains more than 20,000 clones, around 76% of which appear only once. Which antigens these TCRs recognize remains unknown. Specimen: CD4+ T cells from PBMCs, cultured in vitro. These receptors were obtained from a human donor in good health. The conserved cysteine and the conserved F or W are not part of the CDR3 here. Each record gives: V gene, J gene, CDR3 protein.

V: TRBV5-6
J: TRBJ2-7
CDR3: ASSLRFGGGYEQY

V: TRBV4-1
J: TRBJ2-7
CDR3: ASSQDASGSSYEQY

V: TRBV7-3
J: TRBJ2-5
CDR3: ASSPNPGQGQETQY

V: TRBV6-1
J: TRBJ2-7
CDR3: ASSDGGTGSYEQY

V: TRBV6-5
J: TRBJ1-2
CDR3: ASSTGTMELYGYT

V: TRBV21-1
J: TRBJ2-4
CDR3: ASTGWAAKNIQY

V: TRBV5-1
J: TRBJ1-1
CDR3: ASSLDLVGQTEAF

V: TRBV9
J: TRBJ2-1
CDR3: ASSKTDRANEQF

V: TRBV18
J: TRBJ2-3
CDR3: ASSPPMGGGTDTQY

V: TRBV5-1
J: TRBJ2-7
CDR3: ASSRSLTGGEQY

V: TRBV21-1
J: TRBJ2-5
CDR3: ASSERLAGDQETQY

V: TRBV19
J: TRBJ1-4
CDR3: ASSINRAEKLF

V: TRBV10-3
J: TRBJ1-1
CDR3: AISESRGNTEAF

V: TRBV6-6
J: TRBJ1-4
CDR3: ASSYQGANEKLF

V: TRBV19
J: TRBJ1-5
CDR3: ASSPDGSKYSNQPQH

V: TRBV7-9
J: TRBJ1-1
CDR3: ASSLERGWVNTEAF

V: TRBV5-6
J: TRBJ2-1
CDR3: ATGTGAYNEQF

V: TRBV14
J: TRBJ2-7
CDR3: ASSRNSYEQY